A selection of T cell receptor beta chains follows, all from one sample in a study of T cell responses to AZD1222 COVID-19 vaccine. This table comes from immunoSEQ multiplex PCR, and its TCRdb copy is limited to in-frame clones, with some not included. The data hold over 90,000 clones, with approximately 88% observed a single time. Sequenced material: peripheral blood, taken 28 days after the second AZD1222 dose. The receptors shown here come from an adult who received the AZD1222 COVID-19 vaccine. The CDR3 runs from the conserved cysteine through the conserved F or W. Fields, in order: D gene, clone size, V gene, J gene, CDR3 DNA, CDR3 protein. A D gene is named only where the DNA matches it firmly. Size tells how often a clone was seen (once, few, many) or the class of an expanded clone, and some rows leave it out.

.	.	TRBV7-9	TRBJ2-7	TGTGCCAGCAGCTTACATGGCGAGCAGTACTTC	CASSLHGEQYF
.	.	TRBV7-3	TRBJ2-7	TGTGCCAGCAGCTTAAGTGGGAACTACGAGCAGTACTTC	CASSLSGNYEQYF
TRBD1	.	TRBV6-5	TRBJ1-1	TGTGCCAGCAATAACAGGGGCGGGGACACTGAAGCTTTCTTT	CASNNRGGDTEAFF
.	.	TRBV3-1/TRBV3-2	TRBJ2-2	TGTGCCAGCAGCCAGATCAGTGCCGGGGAGCTGTTTTTT	CASSQISAGELFF
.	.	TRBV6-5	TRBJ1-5	TGTGCCAGCAAAATCCGGGACATATATCAGCCCCAGCATTTT	CASKIRDIYQPQHF
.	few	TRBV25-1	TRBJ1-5	TGTGCCAGCAGTGAAGAAGGGCCGCCGCCCTCGACCCAGCATTTT	CASSEEGPPPSTQHF
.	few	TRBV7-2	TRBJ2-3	TGTGCCAGCAGCTACCTACACGAGGGGGATACGCAGTATTTT	CASSYLHEGDTQYF
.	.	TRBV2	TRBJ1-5	TGTGCCAGCAAGCCCTGGAATGGCAATCAGCCCCAGCATTTT	CASKPWNGNQPQHF
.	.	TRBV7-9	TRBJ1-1	TGTGCCAGCAGCCTAGAGGGGAACACTGAAGCTTTCTTT	CASSLEGNTEAFF
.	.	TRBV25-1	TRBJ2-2	TGTGCCAGCAGCGAGGGGAACACCGGGGAGCTGTTTTTT	CASSEGNTGELFF
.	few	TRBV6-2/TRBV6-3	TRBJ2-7	TGTGCCAGCAGTTACTTTCTAGCCCCCACCTACGAGCAGTACTTC	CASSYFLAPTYEQYF
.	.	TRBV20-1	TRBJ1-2	TGCAGTGCTGGTGGGCAGGACGGCTACACCTTC	CSAGGQDGYTF
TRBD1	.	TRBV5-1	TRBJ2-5	TGCGCCAGCAGCTTGGGAACAGGGGGCACAAACCAAGAGACCCAGTACTTC	CASSLGTGGTNQETQYF
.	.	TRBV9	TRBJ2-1	TGTGCCAGCAGCGTAGGAACGCCCGATGAGCAGTTCTTC	CASSVGTPDEQFF
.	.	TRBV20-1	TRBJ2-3	TGCAGTGCGGCGTCAGCAGATACGCAGTATTTT	CSAASADTQYF
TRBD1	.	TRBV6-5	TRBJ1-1	TGTGCCAGCAGTTACCTTTTCAGGGGGGACACTGAAGCTTTCTTT	CASSYLFRGDTEAFF
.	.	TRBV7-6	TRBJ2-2	TGTGCCAGCAGCTTAACCGGGGAGCTGTTTTTT	CASSLTGELFF
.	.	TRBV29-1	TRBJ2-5	TGCAGCGTTGAAGTCCAGGGGGAGGCCCAGTACTTC	CSVEVQGEAQYF
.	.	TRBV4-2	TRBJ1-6	TGTGCCAGCAGCCAAGAGAAGGGGGGATCCTATAATTCACCCCTCCACTTT	CASSQEKGGSYNSPLHF
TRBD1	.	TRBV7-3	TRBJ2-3	TGTGCCAGCAGCCTACAGGGGGTTGGCACAGATACGCAGTATTTT	CASSLQGVGTDTQYF
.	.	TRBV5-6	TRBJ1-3	TGTGCCAGCAGCTGGGACAAAATTGGAAACACCATATATTTT	CASSWDKIGNTIYF
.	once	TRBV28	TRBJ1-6	TGTGCCAGCAGTTTAACGAGAGGGTCACCCCTCCACTTT	CASSLTRGSPLHF
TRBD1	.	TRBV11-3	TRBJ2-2	TGTGCCAGCAGCCAGCTCGTCCCGGGACAGGCCACCGGGGAGCTGTTTTTT	CASSQLVPGQATGELFF
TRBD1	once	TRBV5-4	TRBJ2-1	TGTGCCAGCAGCTTGGCGGCCTCGGGACAGGGGTACAATGAGCAGTTCTTC	CASSLAASGQGYNEQFF
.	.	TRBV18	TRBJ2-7	TGTGCCAGCTCATCGGCCACCCCCCCATCCGAGCAGTACTTC	CASSSATPPSEQYF
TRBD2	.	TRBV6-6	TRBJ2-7	TGTGCCAGCAGTCCCGGACTAGCGGGAGCTTTTTGGGGGGGATACGAGCAGTACTTC	CASSPGLAGAFWGGYEQYF
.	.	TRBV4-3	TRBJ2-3	TGCGCCAGCAGCCAAGGTTCCGACTCCACAGATACGCAGTATTTT	CASSQGSDSTDTQYF
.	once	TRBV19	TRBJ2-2	TGTGCCAGTGCCTCCCGCCGGAGCACCGGGGAGCTGTTTTTT	CASASRRSTGELFF
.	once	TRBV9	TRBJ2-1	TGTGCCAGCGAACGCAATGAGCAGTTCTTC	CASERNEQFF
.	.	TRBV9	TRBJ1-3	TGTGCCAGCAGCACGGGGGGGCTCTTCTCTGGAAACACCATATATTTT	CASSTGGLFSGNTIYF
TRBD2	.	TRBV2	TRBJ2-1	TGTGCCAGCAGTGGGGGACTAGCGGGGAGATGGGATGAGCAGTTCTTC	CASSGGLAGRWDEQFF
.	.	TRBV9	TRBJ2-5	TGTGCCAGCAGCCCTCGTTACGGTCTTACGCAAGAGACCCAGTACTTC	CASSPRYGLTQETQYF
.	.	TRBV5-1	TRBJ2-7	TGCGCCAGCAGCTTGGGTGGACACGCCTACGAGCAGTACTTC	CASSLGGHAYEQYF
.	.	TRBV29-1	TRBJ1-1	TGCAGCGTTTGGGGGGGGGACACTGAAGCTTTCTTT	CSVWGGDTEAFF
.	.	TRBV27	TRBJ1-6	TGTGCCAGCAGTCCCACCCCCCCCTCACAGGTGGTCAATTCACCCCTCCACTTT	CASSPTPPSQVVNSPLHF
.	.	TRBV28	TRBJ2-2	TGTGCCATCCGGGGCTCCGCCGGGGAGCTGTTTTTT	CAIRGSAGELFF
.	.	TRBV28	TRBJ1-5	TGTGCCACTCTCACAGTGGGAGGAAGCAATCAGCCCCAGCATTTT	CATLTVGGSNQPQHF
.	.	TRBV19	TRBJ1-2	TGTGCCACCCACAAGGGGGGGTCGGGTCAAAACTATGGCTACACCTTC	CATHKGGSGQNYGYTF
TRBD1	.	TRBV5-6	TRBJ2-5	TGTGCCAGCAGCTCCCTCTTACAGGGGGCAGGAGAGACCCAGTACTTC	CASSSLLQGAGETQYF
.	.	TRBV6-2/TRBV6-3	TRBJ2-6	TGTGCCAGCAGTCAGCCTATAAACTCTGGGGCCAACGTCCTGACTTTC	CASSQPINSGANVLTF
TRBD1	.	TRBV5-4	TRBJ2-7	TGTGCCAGCAGCCCGAGGACAGGGGGCTACGAGCAGTACTTC	CASSPRTGGYEQYF
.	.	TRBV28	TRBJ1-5	TGTGCCAGCAGTTTAGGGTTTAAAGCTTATAGCAATCAGCCCCAGCATTTT	CASSLGFKAYSNQPQHF